The 4 T cell receptor beta chains in this list originate from one sample, sequenced in a study of blood T cell repertoires in COVID-19. The assay was immunoSEQ multiplex PCR, and TCRdb's table has in-frame clones only and misses some. The table includes around 220,000 clones, 65% to 90% detected once. Sequencing was carried out using peripheral blood. Source of these receptors: a man in his forties or fifties with acute or convalescent COVID-19.

This clone was seen only a few times. V and J are TRBV19 and TRBJ1-5; D might be TRBD1 (6 bases). This CDR3 has 14 amino acids. Germline V gives CDR1 LNHDA, CDR2 SQIVND (reference sequence). The V and J ends lost 4 bases and 5 bases respectively, with 12 bases between them. The CDR3 coding sequence is TGTGCCAGTAGTAAAACGGGGGGCCATCAGCCCCAGCATTTT. The encoded protein is CASSKTGGHQPQHF.

The V and J genes are TRBV5-1 and TRBJ1-1; D remains unclear. In germline, CDR1 is SGHRS, CDR2 YFSETQ. Trimming shortened V by 4 bases and J by 6 bases, and 13 bases separated the two germline ends. The CDR3 totals 13 residues. CDR3 nucleotide sequence: TGCGCCAGCAGCCTAACCGAACCTTCTGAAGCTTTCTTT. Translation: CASSLTEPSEAFF. Complete variable domain (other parts from reference TRBV5-1 and TRBJ1-1): KAGVTQTPRYLIKTRGQQVTLSCSPISGHRSVSWYQQTPGQGLQFLFEYFSETQRNKGNFPGRFSGRQFSNSRSEMNVSTLELGDSALYLCASSLTEPSEAFFGQGTRLTVV.

The gene calls are TRBV7-2 and TRBJ1-1; 8 bases are shared with TRBD1. Germline V gene lookup returns CDR1 SGHTA and CDR2 FQGNSA. The CDR3 extends over 13 amino acids. V lost 6 bases to trimming and J lost 5 bases; unmatched junction nucleotides: 5. The CDR3 DNA reads TGTGCCAGCAGTCGACAGGGGAGGACTGAAGCTTTCTTT. Translated: CASSRQGRTEAFF.

The V gene is TRBV15, the J gene TRBJ2-3; 10 positions match TRBD1. The germline CDR1 and CDR2 sequences are LNHNV and YYDKDF (reference sequence). The CDR3 has 16 residues. J gave up 4 bases and V 3 bases, and 7 bases lay outside the gene matches. The CDR3 loop is CATSRSGTGVADTQYF. DNA for the CDR3: TGTGCCACCAGCAGGTCCGGGACAGGGGTGGCAGATACGCAGTATTTT.